Shown below are 22 T cell receptor beta chains from a single sample sequenced in a study of blood T cell repertoires in COVID-19. The assay was immunoSEQ multiplex PCR, and TCRdb's table has in-frame clones only and misses some. The sample lists fewer than 250,000 clones, roughly 84% occurring once. The specimen sequenced was PBMCs or T cells enriched from blood (not recorded which). Source of these receptors: a woman aged 40 to 50 who had recovered from COVID-19.

This sequence joins TRBV2 and TRBJ2-5; 7 bases match TRBD2. Germline CDR1 SNHLY, CDR2 FYNNEI. J gave up 4 bases and V 7 bases, and 9 bases lay outside the gene matches. CDR3 length: 14 residues. DNA for the CDR3: TGTGCCAGCACTTCGACTAGCTTTTTAGAGACCCAGTACTTC. Its translation: CASTSTSFLETQYF.

The chain joins TRBV5-8 to TRBJ2-1; unclear D gene. There are 11 residues in the CDR3. Germline loops: CDR1 SGHTS, CDR2 YDEGEE. With 0 bases removed from V and 11 bases from J, the gap between germline ends came to 6 bases. The CDR3 bases are TGTGCCAGCAGCTTGGGGAGAAAGCAGTTCTTC. Translation gives CASSLGRKQFF.

The chain recombines TRBV4-2 with TRBJ2-1; 11 bases are shared with TRBD2. Per the germline V gene, CDR1 is LGHNA and CDR2 is YNFKEQ. V lost 4 bases to trimming and J lost 6 bases; unmatched junction nucleotides: 14. The CDR3 runs to 18 residues. The CDR3 DNA sequence: TGTGCCAGCAGCCCGGGGGGGCGCGGACTAGCGGGCCCCAATGAGCAGTTCTTC. Protein: CASSPGGRGLAGPNEQFF.

As regards this clone: The sample has other DNA sequences that encode this CDR3 too. This chain uses TRBV6-5 with TRBJ2-2, with 8 bases that match TRBD1. CDR1 is MNHEY, CDR2 SVGAGI, per germline. J gave up 4 bases and V 6 bases, and 4 bases lay outside the gene matches. This CDR3 is built from 14 residues. For the CDR3, the DNA is TGTGCCAGCAGAGACAGGGGAGGCACCGGGGAGCTGTTTTTT. Its translation is CASRDRGGTGELFF.

The chain links TRBV7-2 to TRBJ2-5; 9 bases align to TRBD2. The V gene's germline CDR1 is SGHTA and CDR2 FQGNSA. This CDR3 contains 14 residues. The ends lost 7 bases at V and 5 bases at J; junction bases unmatched: 8. The CDR3 nucleotides are TGTGCCAGCACCAATAGCGGGAGCAGGGAGACCCAGTACTTC. Residues: CASTNSGSRETQYF. Looking up the rest from reference TRBV7-2 and TRBJ2-5 gives the full variable domain: GAGVSQSPSNKVTEKGKDVELRCDPISGHTALYWYRQSLGQGLEFLIYFQGNSAPDKSGLPSDRFSAERTGGSVSTLTIQRTQQEDSAVYLCASTNSGSRETQYFGPGTRLLVL.

This rearrangement joins TRBV24-1 to TRBJ2-5; perhaps TRBD2 as D (6 bases). Germline V gene data show CDR1 as KGHDR and CDR2 as SFDVKD. The CDR3 covers 15 residues. The V and J ends lost 4 bases and 7 bases respectively, with 18 bases between them. CDR3 amino acids: CATSDPTSSAGTQYF. Here the CDR3 DNA reads TGTGCCACCAGTGACCCGACTAGTTCTGCTGGGACCCAGTACTTC.

The rearrangement uses TRBV6-2 or TRBV6-3 and TRBJ2-7, with 16 bases that match TRBD2. The CDR3 spans 15 residues. J lost 7 bases, V lost 2 bases, and 2 bases had no gene match. Germline CDR1 and CDR2: MNHEY and SVGEGT. In DNA form, the CDR3 reads TGTGCCAGCAGTTACCTGGGACTAGCGGGAGGGGAGCAGTACGTC. It specifies CASSYLGLAGGEQYV.

This chain uses TRBV13 with TRBJ2-1; tentative D call: TRBD1 (6 bases). Trimming took off 5 bases at V and 7 bases at J, with 18 bases between the two ends. The CDR3 covers 15 residues. Germline values: CDR1 PRHDT, CDR2 FYEKMQ (reference sequence). CDR3: CASSLRDTGANEQFF. Here the CDR3 DNA reads TGTGCCAGCAGCCTCCGGGACACCGGGGCGAATGAGCAGTTCTTC.

This clone was detected only once. The J gene is TRBJ2-3, the V gene TRBV29-1; D is undetermined. V was trimmed by 3 bases and J by 4 bases, leaving 5 bases between them. Germline V gives CDR1 SQVTM, CDR2 ANQGSEA. The CDR3 length is 11 residues. CDR3 residues: CSVDIADTQYF. DNA of the CDR3: TGCAGCGTTGATATCGCAGATACGCAGTATTTT.

The chain couples TRBV3-1 (or the pseudogene TRBV3-2) to TRBJ2-7, with D perhaps matching TRBD1 (5 bases). From germline, CDR1 is LGHDT and CDR2 YNNKEL (reference sequence). The CDR3 is 15 amino acids. Between the trimmed V and J ends, which lost 1 base and 6 bases, there was a span of 16 bases. As DNA, the CDR3 is TGTGCCAGCAGCCAAGTAAGAGCAGGGCAGCTCGAGCAGTACTTC. Protein product: CASSQVRAGQLEQYF.

V and J are TRBV5-1 and TRBJ2-7; D remains ambiguous. The V end was cut by 4 bases, the J end by 0 bases, with 8 bases between. The CDR3 contains 13 residues. CDR1 and CDR2 (germline): SGHRS, YFSETQ. CDR3 bases: TGCGCCAGCAGCCCTCCCGGCTCCTACGAGCAGTACTTC. It codes for CASSPPGSYEQYF.

This sequence joins TRBV5-5 and TRBJ1-2, with 7 bases fitting TRBD1. The CDR3 covers 13 residues. V shed 5 bases, J shed 6 bases, and the junction held 7 bases outside the gene matches. Looked up from germline, CDR1 is SGHKS and CDR2 is YYEKEE (reference sequence). Here the CDR3 reads CASSPRGGNGYTF. The CDR3 DNA follows: TGTGCCAGCAGTCCTAGAGGGGGCAATGGCTACACCTTC.

The chain carries TRBV5-4 and TRBJ1-2; D may be TRBD1 (6 bases). V lost 5 bases and J lost 6, with 20 bases in between. Per the germline V gene, CDR1 is SGHNT and CDR2 is YYREEE (reference sequence). The CDR3 totals 15 residues. DNA of the CDR3: TGTGCCAGCAGTCGATTACAGGGTGTCGGGGATGGCTACACCTTC. It encodes CASSRLQGVGDGYTF.

This clone was seen once. The V call is TRBV9, the J call TRBJ2-1; 11 nucleotides match TRBD2. V lost 0 bases, J lost 6 bases, and 8 bases stayed unmatched. The CDR3 sequence is 17 residues long. Germline loops: CDR1 SGDLS, CDR2 YYNGEE. The chain's CDR3 is CASSVDTSGRWGNEQFF. Here the CDR3 DNA reads TGTGCCAGCAGCGTAGACACTAGCGGGAGATGGGGCAATGAGCAGTTCTTC.

This chain links TRBV7-2 with TRBJ1-2; possibly TRBD1 for D (5 bases). V was shortened by 5 bases and J by 0 bases, with 10 bases between the two germline ends. Germline V gene sequence: CDR1 SGHTA, CDR2 FQGNSA. The CDR3 has 14 residues. In DNA, the CDR3 is TGTGCCAGCAGCCTGGACATAACTAACTATGGCTACACCTTC. Amino acid sequence: CASSLDITNYGYTF.

The rearrangement joins TRBV7-2 to TRBJ2-1, with 14 nucleotides matching TRBD2. The CDR3 spans 17 residues. V was pared by 5 bases and J by 1 base, with 4 bases of the junction left unmatched. Germline loops: CDR1 SGHTA, CDR2 FQGNSA. This chain's CDR3 is CASSQGLAGGSYNEQFF. The CDR3 region has the DNA TGTGCCAGCAGCCAAGGACTAGCGGGGGGATCCTACAATGAGCAGTTCTTC.

This clone was counted between two and nine times. The genes are TRBV9 and TRBJ2-5, with D tentatively TRBD1 (6 bases). This CDR3 spans 14 amino acids. Germline CDR1 reads SGDLS; CDR2 reads YYNGEE. The germline V and J ends were trimmed by 0 bases and 4 bases, with 10 bases remaining between them. This CDR3 reads CASSVAWGPETQYF. CDR3 DNA sequence: TGTGCCAGCAGCGTAGCGTGGGGGCCAGAGACCCAGTACTTC.

The chain combines TRBV2 with TRBJ2-7; TRBD2 matches 14 bases. This CDR3 spans 14 amino acids. V trimming: 8 bases; J trimming: 4 bases; junction bases outside the gene matches: 4. CDR1 is SNHLY, CDR2 FYNNEI, per germline. CDR3: CASFGTSGSYEQYF. The CDR3 bases are TGTGCCAGCTTCGGGACTAGCGGGAGTTACGAGCAGTACTTC. Based on the CDR3 plus reference TRBV2 and TRBJ2-7, the full variable domain is EPEVTQTPSHQVTQMGQEVILRCVPISNHLYFYWYRQILGQKVEFLVSFYNNEISEKSEIFDDQFSVERPDGSNFTLKIRSTKLEDSAMYFCASFGTSGSYEQYFGPGTRLTVT.

The chain joins TRBV7-8 to TRBJ2-1; D possibly corresponds to TRBD2 (6 bases). Trimming removed 2 bases at V and 4 bases at J, with 12 bases between. There are 15 residues in the CDR3. CDR1 and CDR2 from the germline V gene are SGHVS and FQNEAQ. The CDR3 DNA reads as TGTGCCAGCAGCTTATTAGCGGTACCTTACAATGAGCAGTTCTTC. Residues: CASSLLAVPYNEQFF.

This clone was counted between two and nine times. This chain joins TRBV4-2 and TRBJ1-4, with 7 bases matching TRBD1. The CDR3 contains 17 residues. Germline V gene sequence: CDR1 LGHNA, CDR2 YNFKEQ. V dropped 1 base and J dropped 6; count of bases not matched to a gene: 11. The CDR3 DNA sequence: TGTGCCAGCAGCCAAGGGAAAGTTCGGGACAGAGATGAAAAACTGTTTTTT. Translating it yields CASSQGKVRDRDEKLFF.

This clone was detected only once. The rearrangement joins TRBV3-1 (or the pseudogene TRBV3-2) to TRBJ1-1; TRBD1 is a possible D gene (5 bases). Germline V gene lookup returns CDR1 LGHDT and CDR2 YNNKEL (reference sequence). The CDR3 is 14 residues long. V lost 7 bases and J 4 bases, leaving 16 bases between the germline ends. In DNA, the CDR3 is TGTGCCAGCACCAACCCCTCCGGGGGCACTGAAGCTTTCTTT. Translated: CASTNPSGGTEAFF.

This clone was picked up a small number of times. This sequence joins TRBV30 and TRBJ2-1; TRBD2 matches at 11 bases. Trimming cost V 2 bases and J 8 bases; bases outside gene matches: 5. The CDR3 is 14 residues long. Germline V CDR1 and CDR2: GTSNPN, SVGIG (reference sequence). CDR3 residues: CAWSLPSGRYEQFF. The CDR3 bases are TGTGCCTGGAGTCTCCCTAGCGGGAGGTATGAGCAGTTCTTC.